The next 5 T cell receptor beta chains were all read from a single sample in a study of blood T cell repertoires in COVID-19. Sequenced by immunoSEQ multiplex PCR; TCRdb stores in-frame clones only, minus some. The table records about 250,000 clones, 65% to 85% of them present only once. Sequencing was done on a sample of peripheral blood. These receptors originate from a middle-aged woman with active or convalescent COVID-19.

This clone was counted a single time. The rearrangement links TRBV28 to TRBJ1-6, with 7 bases aligning to TRBD1. Germline CDR1 and CDR2: MDHEN and SYDVKM. V gave up 7 bases and J gave up 8 bases; unmatched junction bases: 11. This CDR3 contains 15 residues. Written as DNA, the CDR3 is TGTGCCAGCACCCGGCGGGGACAGAGCTATTCACCCCTCCACTTT. Translation gives CASTRRGQSYSPLHF. The full variable domain, its missing parts supplied by reference TRBV28 and TRBJ1-6, is DVKVTQSSRYLVKRTGEKVFLECVQDMDHENMFWYRQDPGLGLRLIYFSYDVKMKEKGDIPEGYSVSREKKERFSLILESASTNQTSMYLCASTRRGQSYSPLHFGNGTRLTVT.

This chain connects TRBV5-6 to TRBJ1-2; a weak D match, TRBD1 (5 bases). The CDR3 length is 14 residues. Germline V gives CDR1 SGHDT, CDR2 YYEEEE. V was clipped by 4 bases and J by 4 bases, with 14 bases between them. The CDR3 protein is CASSVVGQIYGYTF. CDR3 nucleotide sequence: TGTGCCAGCAGCGTCGTCGGACAAATCTATGGCTACACCTTC.

This clone was found once. The chain recombines TRBV6-6 with TRBJ1-5; D is unclear. CDR3 length: 14 amino acids. Trimming shortened V by 7 bases and J by 0 bases, and 10 bases separated the two germline ends. CDR1 MNHNY and CDR2 SVGAGI come from the germline V gene (reference sequence). CDR3 residues: CASNGLYSNQPQHF. The CDR3 nucleotides are TGTGCCAGCAACGGTCTTTATAGCAATCAGCCCCAGCATTTT.

CDR3 residues: CASTFLGTGGEQYF. As DNA, the CDR3 is TGCGCCAGCACGTTCCTCGGGACAGGGGGAGAGCAGTACTTC. This chain links TRBV5-1 with TRBJ2-7; 11 bases map to TRBD1. The ends lost 6 bases at V and 7 bases at J; junction bases unmatched: 9. Germline lookup yields CDR1 SGHRS and CDR2 YFSETQ. There are 14 residues in the CDR3.

V and J are TRBV6-1 and TRBJ1-5; 8 positions agree with TRBD1. Per the germline V gene, CDR1 is MNHNS and CDR2 is SASEGT. The junction had 14 bases not matched to a gene; V was cut back by 4 bases and J by 6 bases. The CDR3 length is 17 residues. CDR3 sequence: CASSARTGIGVSQPQHF. The CDR3 DNA sequence: TGTGCCAGCAGTGCCCGGACAGGGATAGGGGTGAGTCAGCCCCAGCATTTT.